The source of this TCR beta chain is a study of STAT5B mutations in CD4+ large granular lymphocyte leukemia. Whole-study context: The CDR3 'QG' motif was associated with a particular HLA allele among healthy donors.

The table came from immunoSEQ multiplex PCR; TCRdb's copy has only in-frame clones and leaves some out. The repertoire includes fewer than 25,000 clones, around 76% of them detected once, and 0.35% to 0.45% sits in the top ten. This CDR3 is built from 16 residues. Germline V gene sequence: CDR1 GTSNPN, CDR2 SVGIG (reference sequence). V was clipped by 3 bases and J by 3 bases; unmatched bases: 9. Study-wide results and limits: Compared with healthy controls (2/35), patient top clones favored TRBV06 (8/27). Main leukemic clonotypes were patient-specific, but 25% appeared at low frequency elsewhere. CD4-sorted patient repertoires seemed more clonal than healthy CD4+ repertoires.

Regarding this clone: What it binds is unknown.

This chain uses TRBV30 with TRBJ2-3, with 10 nucleotides matching TRBD2. Source material: CD4+ T cells from blood buffy coats. This clonotype was obtained from a human donor in good health. This CDR3 reads CAWSAKAGGGTDTQYF. The CDR3 DNA reads TGTGCCTGGAGCGCGAAAGCGGGAGGGGGGACAGATACGCAGTATTTT.